The 21 T cell receptor beta chains below were found in one sample sequenced in a study of cytomegalovirus exposure and HLA in healthy donors. This table comes from immunoSEQ multiplex PCR, and its TCRdb copy is limited to in-frame clones, with some not included. The table records 300,000 to 450,000 clones, 86% of them present only once. The sample consisted of PBMCs. The receptors originated from a woman between 18 and 29 years old in good health and CMV-seronegative.

This chain's CDR3 is CASSFTGLGGRARTGELFF. CDR3 coding DNA: TGTGCCAGCAGTTTTACAGGTCTTGGCGGGAGGGCACGCACCGGGGAGCTGTTTTTT. The chain uses TRBV27 and TRBJ2-2; 9 bases map to TRBD2. This CDR3 has 19 amino acids. The germline gives CDR1 MNHEY, CDR2 SMNVEV (reference sequence). Trimming at V came to 3 bases and at J to 4 bases, leaving 15 bases not matched to a gene.

V usage is TRBV28 and J usage is TRBJ1-5; D might be TRBD1 (5 bases). The germline CDR1 and CDR2 sequences are MDHEN and SYDVKM. V shed 6 bases and J shed 2 bases, with 17 bases lying between them. This CDR3 region has 16 residues. The CDR3 sequence is CASSTGRWGGNQPQHF. The CDR3 DNA reads TGTGCCAGCAGCACAGGCCGTTGGGGGGGCAATCAGCCCCAGCATTTT.

V gene TRBV6-1 combines with J gene TRBJ2-5; D is uncertain. Trimming left V 8 bases short and J 5 bases short, with 12 bases between. CDR1 is MNHNS and CDR2 is SASEGT in the germline V gene. This CDR3 is built from 12 residues. CDR3 coding DNA: TGTGCCAGCTTGGTCGGGTGGGAGACCCAGTACTTC. Protein: CASLVGWETQYF.

This rearrangement joins TRBV2 to TRBJ1-4, with 9 nucleotides matching TRBD1. J gave up 8 bases and V 3 bases, and 4 bases lay outside the gene matches. The CDR3 totals 14 residues. The germline gives CDR1 SNHLY, CDR2 FYNNEI. Written as DNA, the CDR3 is TGTGCCAGCAGTGAGACAGGGGGGGCGGAAAAACTGTTTTTT. Amino acid sequence: CASSETGGAEKLFF.

V usage is TRBV2 and J usage is TRBJ2-5; D is unresolved. V gave up 6 bases and J gave up 2 bases, with 7 bases separating them. This CDR3 has 12 amino acids. CDR1 is SNHLY, CDR2 FYNNEI, per germline. CDR3 sequence: CASRLTQETQYF. DNA for the CDR3: TGTGCCAGCAGACTTACTCAAGAGACCCAGTACTTC.

This rearrangement joins TRBV11-2 to TRBJ2-2; D may be TRBD2 (5 bases). This CDR3 has 15 amino acids. Germline CDR1 reads SGHAT; CDR2 reads FQNNGV. V lost 1 base and J lost 3, with 9 bases in between. The CDR3 DNA is TGTGCCAGCAGCTTAGTTGGAGGTTACACCGGGGAGCTGTTTTTT. Residues: CASSLVGGYTGELFF. The full variable domain, completed using reference TRBV11-2 and TRBJ2-2, is EAGVAQSPRYKIIEKRQSVAFWCNPISGHATLYWYQQILGQGPKLLIQFQNNGVVDDSQLPKDRFSAERLKGVDSTLKIQPAKLEDSAVYLCASSLVGGYTGELFFGEGSRLTVL.

The chain joins TRBV6-1 to TRBJ1-1; 7 bases are a match to TRBD1. Germline CDR1 is MNHNS and CDR2 is SASEGT. With 6 bases clipped from V and 1 base from J, the junction kept 5 bases outside the gene matches. This CDR3 has 14 residues. The CDR3 DNA follows: TGTGCCAGCAGAGGACAGGTGACGAACACTGAAGCTTTCTTT. Translating gives CASRGQVTNTEAFF.

The chain links TRBV10-3 to TRBJ2-5; 8 positions agree with TRBD1. V trimming: 11 bases; J trimming: 0 bases; junction bases outside the gene matches: 5. The germline V gene encodes CDR1 ENHRY and CDR2 SYGVKD. This CDR3 contains 13 residues. The CDR3 sequence is CAFRGQDQETQYF. The CDR3 nucleotides read TGTGCCTTCCGGGGACAGGACCAAGAGACCCAGTACTTC.

This chain joins TRBV7-8 and TRBJ1-5; D gene unclear. CDR1 SGHVS and CDR2 FQNEAQ come from the germline V gene. Trimming pared 1 base from V and 3 bases from J, leaving 7 bases between. This CDR3 spans 14 amino acids. Here the CDR3 DNA reads TGTGCCAGCAGCTTAGAGTGGCACAATCAGCCCCAGCATTTT. Translated, it gives CASSLEWHNQPQHF.

In DNA form, the CDR3 reads TGTGCCAGCAGTGAGGAGGCTAGGGTTGGAAACACCATATATTTT. Protein: CASSEEARVGNTIYF. The chain is built from TRBV2 and TRBJ1-3, with D unresolved. The CDR3 sequence is 15 residues long. Trimming took 3 bases from V and 3 from J, leaving 12 bases between them. From germline, CDR1 is SNHLY and CDR2 FYNNEI.

The chain combines TRBV6-5 with TRBJ2-1; no reliable D call. The V gene lost 2 bases and the J gene lost 0 bases, with 8 bases spanning the gap. Germline V gene lookup returns CDR1 MNHEY and CDR2 SVGAGI. The CDR3 spans 15 residues. The CDR3 DNA reads as TGTGCCAGCAGTTACGACCGGAGCTCCTACAATGAGCAGTTCTTC. Translation gives CASSYDRSSYNEQFF.

The rearrangement joins TRBV25-1 to TRBJ2-3; 7 nucleotides match TRBD1. This CDR3 has 15 residues. Trimming cost V 3 bases and J 1 base; bases outside gene matches: 4. From germline, CDR1 is MGHDK and CDR2 SYGVNS. The CDR3 bases are TGTGCCAGCAGTGATCACGGACAGGGCACAGATACGCAGTATTTT. Translating gives CASSDHGQGTDTQYF.

This rearrangement joins TRBV16 to TRBJ2-1, with D unclear. V was clipped by 0 bases and J by 5 bases, with 2 bases between them. This CDR3 contains 12 residues. CDR1 is KGHSY and CDR2 is FQNENV in the germline V gene. The CDR3 reads CASSQSNNEQFF. The CDR3 DNA is TGTGCCAGCAGCCAATCTAACAATGAGCAGTTCTTC.

The rearrangement uses TRBV6-4 and TRBJ2-7; maybe TRBD1 (6 bases). V was pared by 8 bases and J by 5 bases, with 7 bases between. Germline CDR1 MRHNA, CDR2 SNTAGT. The CDR3 runs to 10 residues. The CDR3 bases are TGTGCCAGCGAGGGGGACGAGCAGTACTTC. Its translation: CASEGDEQYF.

The chain uses TRBV7-9 and TRBJ1-2, with TRBD1 matching 8 bases. Germline CDR1 and CDR2: SEHNR and FQNEAQ (reference sequence). With V trimmed by 2 bases and J by 6 bases, 2 bases remained unmatched. The CDR3 sequence is 13 residues long. The CDR3 DNA is TGTGCCAGCAGCTTACAGGGGGCTCATGGCTACACCTTC. This translates into CASSLQGAHGYTF. The whole variable domain, filled in from reference TRBV7-9 and TRBJ1-2, reads DTGVSQNPRHKITKRGQNVTFRCDPISEHNRLYWYRQTLGQGPEFLTYFQNEAQLEKSRLLSDRFSAERPKGSFSTLEIQRTEQGDSAMYLCASSLQGAHGYTFGSGTRLTVV.

V usage is TRBV18 and J usage is TRBJ2-7; tentative D call: TRBD2 (6 bases). CDR3 length equals 14 residues. From germline, CDR1 is KGHSH and CDR2 LQKENI. V shed 3 bases and J shed 0 bases, with 9 bases lying between them. Here the CDR3 reads CASSPAGSSYEQYF. In nucleotides, the CDR3 is TGTGCCAGCTCACCGGCGGGGAGCTCCTACGAGCAGTACTTC.

This chain joins TRBV28 and TRBJ1-5; D might be TRBD1 (5 bases). V lost 4 bases to trimming and J lost 0 bases, with 16 bases between them. CDR3 size: 17 residues. Germline V CDR1 and CDR2: MDHEN, SYDVKM. CDR3 amino acids: CASSWRQTPYSNQPQHF. The CDR3 nucleotides read TGTGCCAGCAGTTGGCGACAGACCCCCTATAGCAATCAGCCCCAGCATTTT. Complete variable domain (other parts from reference TRBV28 and TRBJ1-5): DVKVTQSSRYLVKRTGEKVFLECVQDMDHENMFWYRQDPGLGLRLIYFSYDVKMKEKGDIPEGYSVSREKKERFSLILESASTNQTSMYLCASSWRQTPYSNQPQHFGDGTRLSIL.

The V and J genes are TRBV4-1 and TRBJ2-3, with TRBD1 matching 11 bases. Germline V CDR1 and CDR2: MGHRA, YSYEKL. Losses at the gene ends were 8 bases for V and 4 bases for J; bases not matched to a gene: 11. This CDR3 spans 16 amino acids. CDR3 region: CASATLPGQGADTQYF. CDR3 in DNA: TGCGCCAGCGCAACCCTACCGGGACAGGGGGCAGATACGCAGTATTTT.

The J gene is TRBJ2-7, the V gene TRBV27; 7 nucleotides agree with TRBD1. The CDR3 has 15 residues. Germline V gene data show CDR1 as MNHEY and CDR2 as SMNVEV (reference sequence). The V segment lost 4 bases and the J segment 3 bases; nucleotides outside the gene matches: 9. The CDR3 coding sequence is TGTGCCAGCAGTTCAATACAGGGGCCGGGCTACGAGCAGTACTTC. Its protein product is CASSSIQGPGYEQYF.

The V call is TRBV7-8, the J call TRBJ2-3; TRBD2 matches at 9 bases. This CDR3 comprises 16 residues. V lost 1 base and J lost 6; bases outside the gene matches: 8. Germline CDR1 is SGHVS and CDR2 is FQNEAQ. The CDR3 here is CASSLVGGGGTDTQYF. The CDR3 coding sequence is TGTGCCAGCAGCTTAGTCGGCGGGGGGGGGACCGATACGCAGTATTTT.

The gene calls are TRBV27 and TRBJ2-7; a weak D match, TRBD2 (6 bases). Between the trimmed V and J ends, which lost 3 bases and 0 bases, there was a span of 6 bases. The CDR3 is made up of 13 amino acids. CDR1 is MNHEY, CDR2 SMNVEV, per germline (reference sequence). The CDR3 region is CASSFSGSYEQYF. CDR3 bases: TGTGCCAGCAGTTTTAGCGGCTCCTACGAGCAGTACTTC.